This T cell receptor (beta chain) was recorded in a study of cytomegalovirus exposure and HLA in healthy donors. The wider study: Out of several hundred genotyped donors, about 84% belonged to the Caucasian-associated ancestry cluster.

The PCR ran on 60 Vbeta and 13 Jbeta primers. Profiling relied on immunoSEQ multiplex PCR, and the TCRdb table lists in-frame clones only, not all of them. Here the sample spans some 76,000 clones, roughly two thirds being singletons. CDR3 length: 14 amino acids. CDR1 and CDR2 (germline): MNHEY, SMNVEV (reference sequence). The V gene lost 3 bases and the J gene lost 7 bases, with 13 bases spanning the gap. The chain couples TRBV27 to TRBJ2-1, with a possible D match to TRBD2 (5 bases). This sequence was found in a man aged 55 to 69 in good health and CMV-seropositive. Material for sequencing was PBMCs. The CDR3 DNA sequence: TGTGCCAGCAGTTTCTCCGGGGTAGTAAATGAGCAGTTCTTC. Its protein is CASSFSGVVNEQFF.